Listed here are 15 T cell receptor beta chains from one sample, sequenced in a study of OX40 agonist ivuxolimab in advanced cancers. Sequenced by immunoSEQ multiplex PCR; TCRdb stores in-frame clones only, minus some. The sample holds approximately 82,000 clones, around 87% seen once. This material consisted of CD4+ or CD8+ T cells sorted from blood, taken in a trial of the OX40 agonist ivuxolimab. These receptors all stem from an adult with an advanced solid tumor such as melanoma, head and neck, liver or kidney cancer.

DNA for the CDR3: TGTGCCAGCAGCCCCTTCGGGACAGGGGTCAATGAGCAGTTCTTC. Its protein is CASSPFGTGVNEQFF. The rearrangement joins TRBV9 to TRBJ2-1; TRBD1 matches at 10 bases. Germline V gene lookup returns CDR1 SGDLS and CDR2 YYNGEE. The CDR3 is 15 amino acids. Trimming cost V 4 bases and J 6 bases; bases outside gene matches: 7.

This chain uses TRBV6-5 with TRBJ2-3; tentative D call: TRBD2 (6 bases). From germline, CDR1 is MNHEY and CDR2 SVGAGI. Trimming cost V 5 bases and J 1 base, with 13 bases left between them. The CDR3 consists of 15 residues. CDR3 nucleotides: TGTGCCAGCAGTAAGGGACTCTTTCGCACAGATACGCAGTATTTT. This sequence encodes CASSKGLFRTDTQYF.

The rearrangement uses TRBV27 and TRBJ1-6, with 9 nucleotides matching TRBD1. Germline values: CDR1 MNHEY, CDR2 SMNVEV (reference sequence). The CDR3 extends over 18 amino acids. Trimming cost V 4 bases and J 9 bases; bases outside gene matches: 16. The CDR3 nucleotides read TGTGCCAGCAGTTCCCATGCCTACAGGGGGCCGCTGGGTTCACCCCTCCACTTT. This codes for CASSSHAYRGPLGSPLHF.

The chain employs TRBV4-1 and TRBJ1-2, with D possibly being TRBD1 (5 bases). The CDR3 has 16 amino acids. From germline, CDR1 is MGHRA and CDR2 YSYEKL. V shed 1 base and J shed 4 bases, with 16 bases lying between them. The CDR3 DNA follows: TGCGCCAGCAGCCAAGGTGAGACAGCTCCTCCCTATGGCTACACCTTC. Protein product: CASSQGETAPPYGYTF.

The gene calls are TRBV18 and TRBJ1-4, with TRBD1 matching over 8 bases. The junction had 5 bases not matched to a gene; V was cut back by 5 bases and J by 6 bases. CDR1 is KGHSH and CDR2 is LQKENI in the germline V gene. The CDR3 is 14 amino acids. CDR3 loop: CASSRDRQDEKLFF. CDR3 DNA sequence: TGTGCCAGCTCAAGGGACAGGCAGGATGAAAAACTGTTTTTT.

This clone was seen only a few times. The chain carries TRBV29-1 and TRBJ2-2; D is perhaps TRBD1 (5 bases). V was shortened by 7 bases and J by 1 base, with 13 bases between the two germline ends. The CDR3 totals 14 residues. Germline assignment: CDR1 SQVTM and CDR2 ANQGSEA. The CDR3 sequence: CSASGWLNTGELFF. In DNA, the CDR3 is TGCAGCGCATCAGGGTGGCTGAACACCGGGGAGCTGTTTTTT.

This sequence joins TRBV9 and TRBJ2-3; 9 positions agree with TRBD2. V shed 4 bases, J shed 4 bases, and the junction held 7 bases outside the gene matches. Germline V gene sequence: CDR1 SGDLS, CDR2 YYNGEE. The CDR3 sequence is 15 residues long. CDR3 DNA: TGTGCCAGCAGCTTTAGCGGGGGTGGCGCAGATACGCAGTATTTT. Encoded protein: CASSFSGGGADTQYF.

The rearrangement links TRBV18 to TRBJ2-5; D not resolved. V was pared by 4 bases and J by 5 bases, with 14 bases between. This CDR3 region has 14 residues. The germline gives CDR1 KGHSH, CDR2 LQKENI. Here the CDR3 DNA reads TGTGCCAGCTCACTCACAGCTGGCACCGAGACCCAGTACTTC. Its protein is CASSLTAGTETQYF.

CDR3 nucleotides: TGTGCCAGTAGTATTGGGGACATTCAGTACTTC. It yields the protein CASSIGDIQYF. The chain is built from TRBV19 and TRBJ2-4, with D unresolved. Trimming cost V 3 bases and J 8 bases, with 5 bases left between them. The CDR3 has 11 amino acids. Germline values: CDR1 LNHDA, CDR2 SQIVND (reference sequence).

This clone was seen a handful of times. The CDR3 loop is CASRTGSRYTEAFF. The CDR3 nucleotides are TGTGCCAGCAGAACCGGTAGCCGATACACTGAAGCTTTCTTT. J is TRBJ1-1 and V is TRBV27; D unresolved. Germline V gives CDR1 MNHEY, CDR2 SMNVEV (reference sequence). The CDR3 is 14 residues long. Trimming pared 6 bases from V and 3 bases from J, leaving 14 bases between.

The genes are TRBV9 and TRBJ2-1; TRBD2 aligns across 10 bases. The germline gives CDR1 SGDLS, CDR2 YYNGEE. J gave up 3 bases and V 2 bases, and 2 bases lay outside the gene matches. The CDR3 extends over 15 amino acids. The CDR3 region is CASSVSSGSYNEQFF. CDR3 nucleotides: TGTGCCAGCAGCGTGTCTAGCGGGAGCTACAATGAGCAGTTCTTC.

The chain is built from TRBV11-2 and TRBJ2-7; TRBD2 matches at 7 bases. After removal of 5 bases from V and 4 bases from J, the junction contained 14 bases not matched to a gene. CDR1 is SGHAT and CDR2 is FQNNGV in the germline V gene. CDR3 length: 16 residues. The CDR3 here is CASSPLAGRSSYEQYF. CDR3 nucleotide sequence: TGTGCCAGCAGCCCCTTAGCGGGCCGTTCTTCGTACGAGCAGTACTTC. Combining the CDR3 with reference TRBV11-2 and TRBJ2-7 gives the whole variable domain EAGVAQSPRYKIIEKRQSVAFWCNPISGHATLYWYQQILGQGPKLLIQFQNNGVVDDSQLPKDRFSAERLKGVDSTLKIQPAKLEDSAVYLCASSPLAGRSSYEQYFGPGTRLTVT.

This chain uses TRBV29-1 with TRBJ2-7; D is uncertain. Germline V gene sequence: CDR1 SQVTM, CDR2 ANQGSEA. Trimming removed 0 bases from V and 6 bases from J, with 9 bases in between. The CDR3 spans 12 residues. CDR3 loop: CSVEEGMGEQYF. CDR3 bases: TGCAGCGTTGAAGAGGGGATGGGCGAGCAGTACTTC.

This clone was observed a handful of times. This rearrangement joins TRBV6-1 to TRBJ1-1; D uncertain. The germline CDR1 and CDR2 sequences are MNHNS and SASEGT. V dropped 8 bases and J dropped 0 bases, with 13 bases sitting between them. The CDR3 totals 14 residues. CDR3 bases: TGTGCCAGCGCCGCTAGACGGATGAACACTGAAGCTTTCTTT. This codes for CASAARRMNTEAFF.

The chain uses TRBV18 and TRBJ2-1; D is possibly TRBD1 (6 bases). This CDR3 spans 14 amino acids. The V and J ends lost 2 bases and 2 bases respectively, with 7 bases between them. The germline V gene has CDR1 KGHSH and CDR2 LQKENI. This chain's CDR3 is CASSPKGAYNEQFF. DNA for the CDR3: TGTGCCAGCTCACCAAAGGGGGCCTACAATGAGCAGTTCTTC.